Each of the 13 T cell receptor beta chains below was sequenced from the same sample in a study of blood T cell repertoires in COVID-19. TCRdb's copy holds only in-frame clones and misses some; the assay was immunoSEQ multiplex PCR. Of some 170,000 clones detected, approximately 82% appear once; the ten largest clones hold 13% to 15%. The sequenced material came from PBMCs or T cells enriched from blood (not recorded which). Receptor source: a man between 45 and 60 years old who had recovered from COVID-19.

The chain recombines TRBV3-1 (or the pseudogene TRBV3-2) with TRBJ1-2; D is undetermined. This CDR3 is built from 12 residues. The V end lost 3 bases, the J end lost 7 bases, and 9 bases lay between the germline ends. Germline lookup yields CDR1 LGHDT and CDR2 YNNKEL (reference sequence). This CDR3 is CASSQGESGYTF. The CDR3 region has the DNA TGTGCCAGCAGCCAGGGAGAGAGTGGCTACACCTTC.

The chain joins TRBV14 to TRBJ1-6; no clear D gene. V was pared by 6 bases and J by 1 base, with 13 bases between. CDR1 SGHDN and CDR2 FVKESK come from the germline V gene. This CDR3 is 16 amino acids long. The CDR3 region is CASSLSGRSYNSPLHF. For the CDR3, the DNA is TGTGCCAGCAGTCTATCCGGCAGGTCCTATAATTCACCCCTCCACTTT. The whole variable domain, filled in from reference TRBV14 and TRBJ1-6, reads EAGVTQFPSHSVIEKGQTVTLRCDPISGHDNLYWYRRVMGKEIKFLLHFVKESKQDESGMPNNRFLAERTGGTYSTLKVQPAELEDSGVYFCASSLSGRSYNSPLHFGNGTRLTVT.

CDR3 loop: CASSVRQGKLKEFF. CDR3 nucleotides: TGTGCCAGCAGCGTCCGACAGGGGAAGTTAAAAGAGTTTTTT. The chain is built from TRBV5-8 and TRBJ2-2; TRBD1 matches at 8 bases. Germline V CDR1 and CDR2: SGHTS, YDEGEE. This CDR3 is built from 14 residues. After removal of 4 bases from V and 16 bases from J, the junction contained 15 bases not matched to a gene.

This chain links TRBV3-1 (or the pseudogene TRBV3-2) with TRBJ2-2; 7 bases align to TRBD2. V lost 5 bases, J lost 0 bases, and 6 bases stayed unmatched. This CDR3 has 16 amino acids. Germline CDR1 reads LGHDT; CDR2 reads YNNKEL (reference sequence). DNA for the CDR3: TGTGCCAGCAGCAGAAGGGGAGGGGCGAACACCGGGGAGCTGTTTTTT. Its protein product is CASSRRGGANTGELFF.

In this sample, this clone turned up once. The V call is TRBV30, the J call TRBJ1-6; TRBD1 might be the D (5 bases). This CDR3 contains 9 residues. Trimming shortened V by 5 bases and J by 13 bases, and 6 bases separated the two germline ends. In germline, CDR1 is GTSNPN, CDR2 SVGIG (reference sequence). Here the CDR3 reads CAWRGPLHF. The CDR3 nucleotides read TGTGCCTGGCGGGGGCCCCTCCACTTT.

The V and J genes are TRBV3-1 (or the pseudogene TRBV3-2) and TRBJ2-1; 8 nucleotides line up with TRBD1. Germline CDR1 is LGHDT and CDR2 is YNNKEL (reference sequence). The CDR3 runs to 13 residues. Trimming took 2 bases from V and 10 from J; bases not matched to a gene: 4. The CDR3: CASSQTTGAEQFF. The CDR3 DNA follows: TGTGCCAGCAGCCAAACGACAGGGGCCGAGCAGTTCTTC.

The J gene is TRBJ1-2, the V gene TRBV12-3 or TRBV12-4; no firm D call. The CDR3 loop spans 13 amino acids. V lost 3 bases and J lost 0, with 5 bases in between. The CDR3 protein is CASSLAANYGYTF. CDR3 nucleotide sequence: TGTGCCAGCAGTTTGGCGGCTAACTATGGCTACACCTTC.

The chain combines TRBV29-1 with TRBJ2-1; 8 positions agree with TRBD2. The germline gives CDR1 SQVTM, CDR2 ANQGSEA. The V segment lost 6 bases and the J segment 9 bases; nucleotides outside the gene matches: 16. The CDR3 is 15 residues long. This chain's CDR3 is CSVSPGSGGVVEQFF. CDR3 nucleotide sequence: TGCAGCGTGTCCCCCGGGTCGGGGGGGGTGGTTGAGCAGTTCTTC.

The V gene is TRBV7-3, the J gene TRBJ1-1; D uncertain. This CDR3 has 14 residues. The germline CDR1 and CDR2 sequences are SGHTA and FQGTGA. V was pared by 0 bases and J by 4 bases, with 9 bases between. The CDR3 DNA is TGTGCCAGCAGCTTAACTCCATTGGCCACTGAAGCTTTCTTT. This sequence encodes CASSLTPLATEAFF.

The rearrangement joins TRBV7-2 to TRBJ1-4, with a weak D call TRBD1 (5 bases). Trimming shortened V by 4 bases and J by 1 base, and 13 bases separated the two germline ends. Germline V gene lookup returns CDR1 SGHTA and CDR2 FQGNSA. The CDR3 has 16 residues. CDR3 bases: TGTGCCAGCAGCTCCCCCTGGGGGGGAACTAATGAAAAACTGTTTTTT. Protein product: CASSSPWGGTNEKLFF.

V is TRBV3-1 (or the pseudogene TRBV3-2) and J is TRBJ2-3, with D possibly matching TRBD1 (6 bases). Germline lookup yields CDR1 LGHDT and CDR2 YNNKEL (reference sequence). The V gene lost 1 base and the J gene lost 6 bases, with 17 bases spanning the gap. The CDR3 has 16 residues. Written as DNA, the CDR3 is TGTGCCAGCAGCCAAGGTAGGGGGACCACGGGGGATACGCAGTATTTT. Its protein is CASSQGRGTTGDTQYF.

The CDR3 region has the DNA TGTGCCAGCAGTGCCCCGGGGAGGGCGAGCTATGGCTACACCTTC. Protein sequence: CASSAPGRASYGYTF. This chain joins TRBV28 and TRBJ1-2; no clear D. Trimming shortened V by 5 bases and J by 4 bases, and 17 bases separated the two germline ends. The CDR3 totals 15 residues. Germline loops: CDR1 MDHEN, CDR2 SYDVKM.

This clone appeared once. The CDR3 DNA is TGTGCCATCAGTGGTCGACAAGACTCTGGAAACACCATATATTTT. Translation: CAISGRQDSGNTIYF. The chain has TRBV10-3 and TRBJ1-3; D not certain. Germline V CDR1 and CDR2: ENHRY, SYGVKD. The CDR3 length is 15 residues. The ends were cut back, 4 bases at V and 0 bases at J, with 10 bases in the middle.